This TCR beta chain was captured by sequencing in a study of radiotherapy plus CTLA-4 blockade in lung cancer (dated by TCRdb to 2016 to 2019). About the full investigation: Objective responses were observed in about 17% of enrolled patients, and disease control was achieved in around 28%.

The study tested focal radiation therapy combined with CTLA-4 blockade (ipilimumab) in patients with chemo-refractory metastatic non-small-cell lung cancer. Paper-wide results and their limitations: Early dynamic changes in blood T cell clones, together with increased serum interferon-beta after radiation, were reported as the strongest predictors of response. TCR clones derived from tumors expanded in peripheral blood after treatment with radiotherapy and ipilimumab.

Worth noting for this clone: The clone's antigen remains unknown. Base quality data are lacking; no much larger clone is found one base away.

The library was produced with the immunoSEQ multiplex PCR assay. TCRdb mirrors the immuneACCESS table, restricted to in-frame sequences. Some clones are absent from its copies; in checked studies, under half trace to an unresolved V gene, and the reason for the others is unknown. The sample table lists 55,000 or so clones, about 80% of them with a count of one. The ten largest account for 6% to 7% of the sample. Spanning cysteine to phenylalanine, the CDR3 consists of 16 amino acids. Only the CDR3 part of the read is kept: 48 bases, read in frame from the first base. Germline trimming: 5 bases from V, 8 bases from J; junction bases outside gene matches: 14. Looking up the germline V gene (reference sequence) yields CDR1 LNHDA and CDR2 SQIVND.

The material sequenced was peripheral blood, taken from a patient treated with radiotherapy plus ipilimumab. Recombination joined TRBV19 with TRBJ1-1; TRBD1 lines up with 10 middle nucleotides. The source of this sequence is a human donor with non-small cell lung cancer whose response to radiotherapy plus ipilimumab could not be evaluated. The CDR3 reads CASSPLGDRGGIEAFF. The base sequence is TGTGCCAGTAGTCCTCTAGGGGACAGGGGCGGGATAGAAGCTTTCTTT.